This TCR beta chain was recovered during a study of blood T cells in healthy people across ages. Through a sample-barcoded 5' primer and a J-beta primer mix, a second PCR was run for about 6 to 12 cycles. TCRdb re-called the 5' RACE reads with MiXCR, one entry per CDR3 protein. The table includes around 1.7 million distinct CDR3 sequences, roughly 30% detected once. The study, taken as a whole, reports: Aged donors had fewer naive CD4+ cells and lower diversity than long-lived donors.

With respect to this clonotype: Antigen unknown. A much larger clone is a single base away; this may be a read error.

Each sample had at least 7 million PBMCs isolated. Trimming cost V 2 bases and J 7 bases; bases outside gene matches: 4. CDR3 length equals 15 residues. This chain links TRBV12-3 or TRBV12-4 with TRBJ2-1; the match to TRBD2 covers 11 bases. Sequenced material: blood. This sequence originates from a woman in her thirties in good health. CDR3 sequence (DNA): TGTGCCAGCAGTTTAAGTAGCGGGAGGGTTAATGAGCAGTTCTTC. Its protein is CASSLSSGRVNEQFF.